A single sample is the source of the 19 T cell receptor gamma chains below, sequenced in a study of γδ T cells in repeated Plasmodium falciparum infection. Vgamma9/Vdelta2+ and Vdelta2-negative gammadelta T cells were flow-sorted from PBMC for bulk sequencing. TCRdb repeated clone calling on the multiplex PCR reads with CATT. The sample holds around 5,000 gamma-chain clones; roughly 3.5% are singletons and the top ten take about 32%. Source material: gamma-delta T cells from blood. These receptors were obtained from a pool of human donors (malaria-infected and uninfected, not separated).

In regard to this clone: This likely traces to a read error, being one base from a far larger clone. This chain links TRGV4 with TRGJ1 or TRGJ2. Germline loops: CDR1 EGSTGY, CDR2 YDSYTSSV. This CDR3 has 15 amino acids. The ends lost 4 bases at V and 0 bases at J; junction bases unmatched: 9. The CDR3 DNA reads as TGTGCCACCTGGGACGGGCCTTTGAATTATTATAAGAAACTCTTT. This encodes CATWDGPLNYYKKLF.

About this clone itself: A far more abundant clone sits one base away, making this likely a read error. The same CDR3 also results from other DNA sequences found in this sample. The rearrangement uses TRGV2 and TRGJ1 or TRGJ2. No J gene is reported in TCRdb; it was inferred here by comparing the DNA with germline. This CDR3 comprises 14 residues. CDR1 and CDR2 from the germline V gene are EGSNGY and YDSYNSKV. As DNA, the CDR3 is TGTGCTACCTGGGACGGTTTTTATTATTATAAGAAACTCTTT. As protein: CATWDGFYYYKKLF.

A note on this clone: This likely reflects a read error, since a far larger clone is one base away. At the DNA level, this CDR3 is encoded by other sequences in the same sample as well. As DNA, the CDR3 is TGTGCCACCTGGGGCAATTATTACAAGAAACTCTTT. This translates into CATWGNYYKKLF. V gene TRGV4 combines with J gene TRGJ1 or TRGJ2. CDR3 size: 12 residues. CDR1 is EGSTGY, CDR2 YDSYTSSV, per germline.

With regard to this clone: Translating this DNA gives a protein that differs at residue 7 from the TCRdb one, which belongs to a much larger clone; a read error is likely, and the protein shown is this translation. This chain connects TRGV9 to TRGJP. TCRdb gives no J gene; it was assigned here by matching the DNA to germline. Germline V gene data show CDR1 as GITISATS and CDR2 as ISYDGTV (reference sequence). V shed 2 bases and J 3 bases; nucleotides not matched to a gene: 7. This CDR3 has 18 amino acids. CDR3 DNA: TGTGCCTTGTGGGAGGATGTGATGCAAGAGTTGGGCAAAAAAATCAAGGTATTT. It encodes CALWEDVMQELGKKIKVF.

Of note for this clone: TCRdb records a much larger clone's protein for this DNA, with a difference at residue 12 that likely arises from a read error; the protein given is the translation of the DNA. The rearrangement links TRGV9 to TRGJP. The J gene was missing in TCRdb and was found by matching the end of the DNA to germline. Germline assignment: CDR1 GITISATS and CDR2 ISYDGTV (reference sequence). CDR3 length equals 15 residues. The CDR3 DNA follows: TGTGCCTTGTGGAACCCCGCGTTGGGCAAAAAAGTCAAGGTATTT. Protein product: CALWNPALGKKVKVF.

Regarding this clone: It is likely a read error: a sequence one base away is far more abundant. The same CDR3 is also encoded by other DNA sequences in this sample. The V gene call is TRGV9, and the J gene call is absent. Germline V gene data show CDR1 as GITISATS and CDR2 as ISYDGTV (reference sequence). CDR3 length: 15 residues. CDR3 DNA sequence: TGTGCCTTGTGGTCGCAAGAGTTGGGCAAAAAAATCAAGGTGTTT. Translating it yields CALWSQELGKKIKVF.

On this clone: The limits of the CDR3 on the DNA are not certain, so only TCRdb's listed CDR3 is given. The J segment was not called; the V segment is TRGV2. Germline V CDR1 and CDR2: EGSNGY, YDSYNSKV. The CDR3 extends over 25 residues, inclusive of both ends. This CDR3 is CASRNSLAVEQHLLSQVSTGRIQHF.

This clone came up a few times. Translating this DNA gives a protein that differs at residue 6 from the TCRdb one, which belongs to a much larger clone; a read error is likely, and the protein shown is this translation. The CDR3 is CALWKCELGKKIKVF. The DNA of the CDR3 is TGTGCCTTGTGGAAGTGTGAGTTGGGCAAAAAAATCAAGGTATTT. The genes are TRGV9 and TRGJP. The J gene was missing in TCRdb and was found by matching the end of the DNA to germline. The germline gives CDR1 GITISATS, CDR2 ISYDGTV (reference sequence). This CDR3 comprises 15 residues. The V gene end was trimmed by 6 bases and the J gene end by 7 bases; junction bases not matched to a gene: 6.

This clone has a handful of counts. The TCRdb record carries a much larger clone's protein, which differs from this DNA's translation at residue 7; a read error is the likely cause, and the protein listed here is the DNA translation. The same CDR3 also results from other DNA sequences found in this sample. This chain's CDR3 is CATWDGAYKKLF. For the CDR3, the DNA is TGTGCCACCTGGGATGGGGCCTATAAGAAACTCTTT. The chain uses TRGV4 and TRGJ1 or TRGJ2. This CDR3 has 12 amino acids. Losses at the gene ends were 0 bases for V and 7 bases for J; bases not matched to a gene: 3. The germline V gene has CDR1 EGSTGY and CDR2 YDSYTSSV.

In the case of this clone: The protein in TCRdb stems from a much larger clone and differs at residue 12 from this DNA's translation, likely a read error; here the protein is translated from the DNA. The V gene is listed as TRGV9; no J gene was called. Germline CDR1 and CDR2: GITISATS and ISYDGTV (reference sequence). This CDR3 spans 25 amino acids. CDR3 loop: CALWDHCCGEQRLLSQVSIGRIQHF. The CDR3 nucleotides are TGTGCCTTGTGGGACCATTGTTGTGGGGAACAACGCTTGTTGTCACAGGTAAGTATCGGAAGAATACAACATTTC.

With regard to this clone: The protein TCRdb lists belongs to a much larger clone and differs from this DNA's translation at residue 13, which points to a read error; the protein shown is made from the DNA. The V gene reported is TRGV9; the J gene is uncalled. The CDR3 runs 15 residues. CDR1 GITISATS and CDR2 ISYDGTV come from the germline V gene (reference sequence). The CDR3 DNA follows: TGTGCCTTGTGGGAGGTGCGGATGGGCAAAAAAATCAGGGTATTT. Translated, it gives CALWEVRMGKKIRVF.

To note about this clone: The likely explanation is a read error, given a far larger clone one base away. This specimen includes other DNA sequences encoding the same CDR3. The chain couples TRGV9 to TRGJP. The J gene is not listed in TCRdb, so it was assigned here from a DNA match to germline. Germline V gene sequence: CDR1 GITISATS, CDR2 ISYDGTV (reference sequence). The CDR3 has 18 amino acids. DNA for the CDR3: TGTGCCCTGTGGGAGGTGCCAAGCGGAGAGTTGGGCAAAAAAATCAAGGTATTT. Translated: CALWEVPSGELGKKIKVF.

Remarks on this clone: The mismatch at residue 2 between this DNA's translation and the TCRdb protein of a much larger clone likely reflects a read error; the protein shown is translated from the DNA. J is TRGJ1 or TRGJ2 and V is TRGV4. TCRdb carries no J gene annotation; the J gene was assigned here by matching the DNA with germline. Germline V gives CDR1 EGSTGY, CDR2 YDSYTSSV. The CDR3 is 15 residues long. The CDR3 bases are TGTACCACCTGGGATGGGCCAGGGGATTATTATAAGAAACTCTTT. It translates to CTTWDGPGDYYKKLF.

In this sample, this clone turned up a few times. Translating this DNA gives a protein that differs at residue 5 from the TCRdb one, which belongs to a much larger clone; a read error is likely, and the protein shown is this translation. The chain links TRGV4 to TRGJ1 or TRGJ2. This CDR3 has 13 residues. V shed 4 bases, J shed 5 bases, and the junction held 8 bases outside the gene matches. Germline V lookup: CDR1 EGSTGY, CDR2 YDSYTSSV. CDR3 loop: CATWEGPDYKKLF. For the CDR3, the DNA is TGTGCCACCTGGGAGGGGCCCGATTATAAGAAACTCTTT.

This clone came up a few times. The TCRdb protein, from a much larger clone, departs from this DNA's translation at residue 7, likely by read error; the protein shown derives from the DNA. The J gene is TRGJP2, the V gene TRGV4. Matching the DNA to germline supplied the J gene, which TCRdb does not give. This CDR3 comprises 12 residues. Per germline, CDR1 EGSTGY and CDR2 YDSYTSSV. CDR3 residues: CATWVSGWIKTF. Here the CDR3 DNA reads TGTGCCACCTGGGTTAGTGGTTGGATCAAGACGTTT.

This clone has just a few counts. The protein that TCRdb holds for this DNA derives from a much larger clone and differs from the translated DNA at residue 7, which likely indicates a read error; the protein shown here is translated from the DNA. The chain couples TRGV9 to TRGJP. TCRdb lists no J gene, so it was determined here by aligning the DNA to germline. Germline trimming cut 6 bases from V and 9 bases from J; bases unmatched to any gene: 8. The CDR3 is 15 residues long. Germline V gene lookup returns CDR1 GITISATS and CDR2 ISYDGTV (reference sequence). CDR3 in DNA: TGTGCCTTGTGGAAGCGTGTGTTGGGCAAAAAAATCAAGGTATTT. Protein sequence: CALWKRVLGKKIKVF.

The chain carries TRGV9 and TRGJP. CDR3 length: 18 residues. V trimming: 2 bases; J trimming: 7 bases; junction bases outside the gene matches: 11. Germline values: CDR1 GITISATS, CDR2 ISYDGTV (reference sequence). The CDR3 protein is CALWEGQGSELGKKIKVF. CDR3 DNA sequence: TGTGCCTTGTGGGAGGGACAAGGTAGCGAGTTGGGCAAAAAAATCAAGGTATTT.

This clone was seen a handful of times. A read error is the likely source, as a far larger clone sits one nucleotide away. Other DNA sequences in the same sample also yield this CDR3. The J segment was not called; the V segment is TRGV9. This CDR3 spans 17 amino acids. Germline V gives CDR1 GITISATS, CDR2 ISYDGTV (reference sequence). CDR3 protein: CALWEGTYELGKKIKVF. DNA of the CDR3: TGTGCCTTGTGGGAGGGTACTTACGAGTTGGGCAAAAAAATTAAGGTATTT.

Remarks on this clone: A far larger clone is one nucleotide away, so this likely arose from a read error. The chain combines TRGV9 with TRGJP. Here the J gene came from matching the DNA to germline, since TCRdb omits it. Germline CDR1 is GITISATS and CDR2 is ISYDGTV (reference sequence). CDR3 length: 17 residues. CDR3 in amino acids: CALWEALQELGKKIKVF. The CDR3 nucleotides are TGTGCTTTGTGGGAGGCCCTCCAAGAGTTGGGCAAAAAAATCAAGGTATTT.